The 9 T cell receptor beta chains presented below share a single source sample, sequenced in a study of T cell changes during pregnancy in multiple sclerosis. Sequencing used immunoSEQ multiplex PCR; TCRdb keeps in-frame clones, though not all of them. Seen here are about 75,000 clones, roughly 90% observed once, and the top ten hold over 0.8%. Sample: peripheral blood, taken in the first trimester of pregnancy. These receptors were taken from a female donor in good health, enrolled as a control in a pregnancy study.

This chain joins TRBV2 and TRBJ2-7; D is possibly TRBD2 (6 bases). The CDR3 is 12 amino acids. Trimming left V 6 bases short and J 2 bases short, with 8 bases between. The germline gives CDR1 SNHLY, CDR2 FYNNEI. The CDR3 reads CASRWGAYEQYF. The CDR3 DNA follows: TGTGCCAGCAGGTGGGGGGCCTACGAGCAGTACTTC.

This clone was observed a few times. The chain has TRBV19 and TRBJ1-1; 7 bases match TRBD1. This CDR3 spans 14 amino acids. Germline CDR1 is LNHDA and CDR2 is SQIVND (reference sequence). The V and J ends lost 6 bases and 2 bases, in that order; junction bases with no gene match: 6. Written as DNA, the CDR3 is TGTGCCAGTAGGCCTAAGGGGGCAAACACTGAAGCTTTCTTT. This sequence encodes CASRPKGANTEAFF.

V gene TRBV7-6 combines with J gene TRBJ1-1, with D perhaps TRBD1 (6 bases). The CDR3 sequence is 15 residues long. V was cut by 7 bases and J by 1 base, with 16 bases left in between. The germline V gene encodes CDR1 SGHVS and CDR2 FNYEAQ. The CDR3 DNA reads TGTGCCAGCACCCTGGGGGGGGGCGGGAACACTGAAGCTTTCTTT. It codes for CASTLGGGGNTEAFF. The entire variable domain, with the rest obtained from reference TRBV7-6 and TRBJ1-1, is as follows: GAGVSQSPRYKVTKRGQDVALRCDPISGHVSLYWYRQALGQGPEFLTYFNYEAQQDKSGLPNDRFSAERPEGSISTLTIQRTEQRDSAMYRCASTLGGGGNTEAFFGQGTRLTVV.

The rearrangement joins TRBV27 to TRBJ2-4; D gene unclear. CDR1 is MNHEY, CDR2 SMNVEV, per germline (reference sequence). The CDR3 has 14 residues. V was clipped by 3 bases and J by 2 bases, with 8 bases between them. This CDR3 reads CASSFQNPKNIQYF. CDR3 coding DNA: TGTGCCAGCAGTTTCCAGAACCCCAAAAACATTCAGTACTTC.

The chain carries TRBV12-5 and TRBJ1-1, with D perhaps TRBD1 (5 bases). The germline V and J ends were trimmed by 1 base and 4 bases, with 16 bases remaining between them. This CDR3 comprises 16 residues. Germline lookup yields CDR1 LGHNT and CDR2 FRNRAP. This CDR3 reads CASGLGLAGWSTEAFF. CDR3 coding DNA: TGTGCTAGTGGTTTGGGGTTGGCAGGGTGGTCCACTGAAGCTTTCTTT.

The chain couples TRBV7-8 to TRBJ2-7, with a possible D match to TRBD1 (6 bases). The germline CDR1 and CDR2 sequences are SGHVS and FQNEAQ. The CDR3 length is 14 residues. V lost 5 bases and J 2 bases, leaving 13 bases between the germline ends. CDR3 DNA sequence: TGTGCCAGCAGCACCAGGACAGCGACCTACGAGCAGTACTTC. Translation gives CASSTRTATYEQYF.

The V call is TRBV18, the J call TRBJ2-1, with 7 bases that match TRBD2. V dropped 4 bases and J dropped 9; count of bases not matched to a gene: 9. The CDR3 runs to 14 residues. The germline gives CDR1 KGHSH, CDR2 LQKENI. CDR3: CASSLRTGGSEQFF. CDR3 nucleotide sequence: TGTGCCAGCTCACTGAGAACGGGGGGTTCTGAGCAGTTCTTC.

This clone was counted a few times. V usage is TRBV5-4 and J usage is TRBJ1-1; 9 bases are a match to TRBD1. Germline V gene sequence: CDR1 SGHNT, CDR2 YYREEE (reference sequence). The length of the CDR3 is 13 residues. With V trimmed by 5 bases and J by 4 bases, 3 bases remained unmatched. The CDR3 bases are TGTGCCAGCAGTGTGGACAGGGGCACTGAAGCTTTCTTT. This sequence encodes CASSVDRGTEAFF.

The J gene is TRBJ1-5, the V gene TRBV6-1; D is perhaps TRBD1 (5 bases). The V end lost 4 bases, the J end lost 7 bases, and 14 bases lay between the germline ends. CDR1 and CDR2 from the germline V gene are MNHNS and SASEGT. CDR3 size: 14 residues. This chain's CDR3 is CASSGGTEIQPQHF. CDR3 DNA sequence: TGTGCCAGCAGTGGCGGGACCGAGATACAGCCCCAGCATTTT.